Described below is a single T cell receptor (beta chain) sequence and its context. The antigen is unknown. This entry comes from a study of blood T cells in healthy people across ages. The use of a sample-barcoded 5' primer and a J-beta primer mix characterized a second PCR of about 7 to 12 cycles. TCRdb re-called the 5' RACE reads with MiXCR, one entry per CDR3 protein. The sample includes 1.2 million to 1.5 million distinct CDR3 sequences, approximately 60% seen only once; the top ten take over 5.5%. Germline V CDR1 and CDR2: MGHRA, YSYEKL. The V gene lost 7 bases and the J gene lost 5 bases, with 18 bases spanning the gap. CDR3 size: 15 residues. Researchers isolated at least 7 million PBMCs per sample. Study-wide results and limits: Conclusively comparing naive with antigen-experienced cells was impossible with unsorted PBMCs.

This chain connects TRBV4-1 to TRBJ2-1, with D perhaps matching TRBD1 (7 bases). This clonotype was sampled from a man aged 18-30 years in good health. The sequencing input was blood. CDR3 sequence (DNA): TGCGCCAGCACTAGCAGGGGGGCGACACACAATGAGCAGTTCTTC. This gives the protein CASTSRGATHNEQFF.